The 29 T cell receptor beta chains below were found in one sample sequenced in a study of blood T cell repertoires in COVID-19. Sequenced by immunoSEQ multiplex PCR; TCRdb stores in-frame clones only, minus some. The repertoire holds about 100,000 clones, about 88% seen once, with approximately 2.9% in the top ten. The sample consisted of peripheral blood. Receptor source: a middle-aged man with active or convalescent COVID-19.

This clone was picked up a small number of times. The rearrangement links TRBV7-2 to TRBJ2-2; weak D call: TRBD1 (6 bases). The CDR3 length is 15 residues. Germline V lookup: CDR1 SGHTA, CDR2 FQGNSA. The V gene lost 1 base and the J gene lost 7 bases, with 13 bases spanning the gap. The CDR3 DNA follows: TGTGCCAGCAGCTTAGACAGGGAAGTGAGCGGGGAGCTGTTTTTT. It is translated as CASSLDREVSGELFF.

The CDR3 spells CASSLSLPGELFF. The CDR3 DNA follows: TGTGCCAGCAGTTTATCACTTCCCGGGGAGCTGTTTTTT. The chain is built from TRBV28 and TRBJ2-2; D remains ambiguous. Germline CDR1 reads MDHEN; CDR2 reads SYDVKM. CDR3 length equals 13 residues. V was clipped by 1 base and J by 6 bases, with 6 bases between them. Looking up the rest from reference TRBV28 and TRBJ2-2 gives the full variable domain: DVKVTQSSRYLVKRTGEKVFLECVQDMDHENMFWYRQDPGLGLRLIYFSYDVKMKEKGDIPEGYSVSREKKERFSLILESASTNQTSMYLCASSLSLPGELFFGEGSRLTVL.

This chain joins TRBV10-1 and TRBJ2-3, with 15 bases aligning to TRBD2. This CDR3 is built from 17 residues. CDR1 is WNHNN, CDR2 SYGVQD, per germline (reference sequence). V lost 5 bases to trimming and J lost 3 bases; unmatched junction nucleotides: 6. The CDR3 sequence is CASSSFGTSGGTDTQYF. In nucleotides, the CDR3 is TGCGCCAGCAGTAGCTTCGGGACTAGCGGGGGGACAGATACGCAGTATTTT.

This clone was found a few times. The rearrangement joins TRBV15 to TRBJ1-5, with D unresolved. The CDR3 consists of 13 residues. V was trimmed by 3 bases and J by 0 bases, leaving 3 bases between them. The germline V gene encodes CDR1 LNHNV and CDR2 YYDKDF (reference sequence). As DNA, the CDR3 is TGTGCCACCAGCAGGGCTAGCAATCAGCCCCAGCATTTT. Translating it yields CATSRASNQPQHF.

The chain joins TRBV6-5 to TRBJ2-7; unclear D gene. The germline gives CDR1 MNHEY, CDR2 SVGAGI. The CDR3 is made up of 13 amino acids. V was trimmed by 6 bases and J by 3 bases, leaving 12 bases between them. CDR3 in DNA: TGTGCCAGCAGGGAGACCGCTGACTACGAGCAGTACTTC. Protein product: CASRETADYEQYF.

This clone showed up just once. This chain uses TRBV15 with TRBJ1-5; 7 nucleotides line up with TRBD1. Germline V lookup: CDR1 LNHNV, CDR2 YYDKDF (reference sequence). The CDR3 contains 16 residues. V shed 0 bases and J 2 bases; nucleotides not matched to a gene: 4. For the CDR3, the DNA is TGTGCCACCAGCAGAGATAGAGGGGGCGGCAATCAGCCCCAGCATTTT. Encoded protein: CATSRDRGGGNQPQHF.

J is TRBJ2-7 and V is TRBV19, with D perhaps TRBD1 (6 bases). Germline V CDR1 and CDR2: LNHDA, SQIVND (reference sequence). CDR3 length: 15 amino acids. V was trimmed by 4 bases and J by 6 bases, leaving 19 bases between them. CDR3 sequence reads: CASSTYKGTRREQYV. The CDR3 region has the DNA TGTGCCAGTAGTACCTATAAAGGGACAAGGCGCGAGCAGTACGTC.

This clone was picked up a small number of times. CDR3 nucleotide sequence: TGCGCCAGCAGCGACAATGGGAATGAGCAGTTCTTC. This sequence encodes CASSDNGNEQFF. The chain has TRBV10-1 and TRBJ2-1, with D hard to call. There are 12 residues in the CDR3. V was clipped by 6 bases and J by 7 bases, with 10 bases between them. From germline, CDR1 is WNHNN and CDR2 SYGVQD (reference sequence).

The J gene is TRBJ2-4, the V gene TRBV7-2; 10 bases are a match to TRBD2. The germline CDR1 and CDR2 sequences are SGHTA and FQGNSA. Germline trimming cut 6 bases from V and 0 bases from J; bases unmatched to any gene: 5. This CDR3 has 16 amino acids. In DNA, the CDR3 is TGTGCCAGCAGTTCTAGCGGGGGTGTAGCCAAAAACATTCAGTACTTC. Amino acid sequence: CASSSSGGVAKNIQYF.

The chain combines TRBV5-1 with TRBJ2-3; TRBD1 is a possible D gene (7 bases). CDR1 is SGHRS, CDR2 YFSETQ, per germline. The CDR3 consists of 15 residues. Trimming left V 0 bases short and J 3 bases short, with 11 bases between. The CDR3 spells CASSLAGGYTDTQYF. As DNA, the CDR3 is TGCGCCAGCAGCTTGGCAGGGGGGTATACAGATACGCAGTATTTT.

This clone was detected a few times. V and J are TRBV27 and TRBJ2-2; a possible D gene is TRBD2 (6 bases). Trimming removed 4 bases at V and 3 bases at J, with 9 bases between. This CDR3 region has 14 residues. Per the germline V gene, CDR1 is MNHEY and CDR2 is SMNVEV (reference sequence). CDR3 loop: CASSSGTYTGELFF. Written as DNA, the CDR3 is TGTGCCAGCAGTTCCGGGACTTACACCGGGGAGCTGTTTTTT.

This clone was seen more than once but under ten times. This rearrangement joins TRBV5-1 to TRBJ1-1, with D unclear. The ends were cut back, 0 bases at V and 3 bases at J, with 12 bases in the middle. Germline CDR1 is SGHRS and CDR2 is YFSETQ. The CDR3 totals 15 residues. In nucleotides, the CDR3 is TGCGCCAGCAGCTTGGGCTCCACAGATTACACTGAAGCTTTCTTT. Amino acids: CASSLGSTDYTEAFF.

The table lists this clone with a count of one. V is TRBV7-2 and J is TRBJ1-2; D possibly corresponds to TRBD1 (6 bases). Germline V CDR1 and CDR2: SGHTA, FQGNSA. The ends were cut back, 3 bases at V and 3 bases at J, with 11 bases in the middle. This CDR3 comprises 14 residues. CDR3 region: CASSFSQGDYGYTF. CDR3 DNA sequence: TGTGCCAGCAGCTTTTCACAGGGAGACTATGGCTACACCTTC.

The chain employs TRBV3-1 (or the pseudogene TRBV3-2) and TRBJ2-3, with 8 positions matching TRBD2. CDR3 length: 16 residues. V shed 0 bases and J 4 bases; nucleotides not matched to a gene: 6. Germline V gives CDR1 LGHDT, CDR2 YNNKEL (reference sequence). The DNA for the CDR3 is TGTGCCAGCAGCCAAGACGGGGGGGGCGCGTCAGATACGCAGTATTTT. It yields the protein CASSQDGGGASDTQYF.

The chain recombines TRBV27 with TRBJ1-2; 7 bases agree with TRBD1. The V gene's germline CDR1 is MNHEY and CDR2 SMNVEV (reference sequence). After removal of 8 bases from V and 4 bases from J, the junction contained 10 bases not matched to a gene. The CDR3 contains 14 residues. The CDR3 DNA reads TGTGCCAGCGGGGGGACAGAGCTCGGCTATGGCTACACCTTC. Residues: CASGGTELGYGYTF.

The chain combines TRBV10-3 with TRBJ1-1, with a tentative D call TRBD1 (6 bases). The CDR3 has 14 amino acids. V lost 8 bases, J lost 7 bases, and 20 bases lay in between. From germline, CDR1 is ENHRY and CDR2 SYGVKD. CDR3 DNA sequence: TGTGCCATCGGGGGGGGCAGTCCGAAATTTGAAGCTTTCTTT. Its translation is CAIGGGSPKFEAFF.

V and J are TRBV4-1 and TRBJ2-3; 11 nucleotides agree with TRBD2. Germline V lookup: CDR1 MGHRA, CDR2 YSYEKL. Trimming cost V 4 bases and J 4 bases; bases outside gene matches: 7. The CDR3 extends over 16 amino acids. CDR3 DNA: TGCGCCAGCAGCCCGGCTAGCGGGGGGCTGTCAGATACGCAGTATTTT. It is translated as CASSPASGGLSDTQYF.

V and J are TRBV5-4 and TRBJ2-5, with 16 bases identical to TRBD2. Germline lookup yields CDR1 SGHNT and CDR2 YYREEE (reference sequence). V shed 3 bases and J 5 bases; nucleotides not matched to a gene: 1. This CDR3 contains 15 residues. DNA of the CDR3: TGTGCCAGCAGCTCGGGACTAGCGGGAGGGGAGACCCAGTACTTC. Translated, it gives CASSSGLAGGETQYF.

This chain links TRBV5-1 with TRBJ1-2; D is perhaps TRBD1 (6 bases). The CDR3 is 15 amino acids. V was cut by 4 bases and J by 2 bases, with 15 bases left in between. Germline-derived CDR1 and CDR2 are SGHRS and YFSETQ. The CDR3 region is CASSPSPTGNYGYTF. CDR3 nucleotide sequence: TGCGCCAGCAGCCCCTCCCCGACAGGAAACTATGGCTACACCTTC. Complete variable domain (other parts from reference TRBV5-1 and TRBJ1-2): KAGVTQTPRYLIKTRGQQVTLSCSPISGHRSVSWYQQTPGQGLQFLFEYFSETQRNKGNFPGRFSGRQFSNSRSEMNVSTLELGDSALYLCASSPSPTGNYGYTFGSGTRLTVV.

The chain is built from TRBV4-2 and TRBJ1-3, with D perhaps TRBD1 (5 bases). The CDR3 sequence is 15 residues long. V was shortened by 0 bases and J by 0 bases, with 6 bases between the two germline ends. Germline V gene sequence: CDR1 LGHNA, CDR2 YNFKEQ. The CDR3 nucleotides are TGTGCCAGCAGCCAAGACCAGGGCTCTGGAAACACCATATATTTT. Its protein product is CASSQDQGSGNTIYF.

This clone was observed once. Here the CDR3 reads CASQGAGNTEAFF. DNA of the CDR3: TGTGCCTCCCAGGGGGCGGGAAACACTGAAGCTTTCTTT. The rearrangement joins TRBV24-1 to TRBJ1-1, with 8 nucleotides matching TRBD1. Germline loops: CDR1 KGHDR, CDR2 SFDVKD. The CDR3 spans 13 residues. V shed 12 bases and J 2 bases; nucleotides not matched to a gene: 7.

The chain is built from TRBV2 and TRBJ1-2; 8 bases agree with TRBD1. There are 14 residues in the CDR3. CDR1 is SNHLY and CDR2 is FYNNEI in the germline V gene. The V segment lost 5 bases and the J segment 5 bases; nucleotides outside the gene matches: 7. In DNA form, the CDR3 reads TGTGCCAGCAGTCTCCAGGGGGCGCGGTATGGCTACACCTTC. Protein product: CASSLQGARYGYTF.

The chain has TRBV21-1 and TRBJ2-7; TRBD2, the table's D call, lacks a check against the DNA. TRBV21-1 is recorded as a pseudogene. CDR3 length: 14 residues. The CDR3 loop is CASSKRRIPYEQYV. In DNA form, the CDR3 reads TGTGCCAGCAGCAAACGGAGGATACCCTACGAGCAGTACGTC.

The chain links TRBV28 to TRBJ1-1; a possible D gene is TRBD1 (6 bases). Trimming pared 8 bases from V and 5 bases from J, leaving 15 bases between. Germline lookup yields CDR1 MDHEN and CDR2 SYDVKM. The CDR3 sequence is 13 residues long. The CDR3 region is CASRPSGETEAFF. CDR3 coding DNA: TGTGCCAGCCGACCCTCAGGGGAGACTGAAGCTTTCTTT.

In its sample, this clone was seen once. The chain uses TRBV28 and TRBJ2-4, with 10 bases matching TRBD2. Germline V gene data show CDR1 as MDHEN and CDR2 as SYDVKM. V shed 6 bases and J 0 bases; nucleotides not matched to a gene: 17. The length of the CDR3 is 20 residues. The CDR3 bases are TGTGCCAGCAGCCAAGGACTCAGCGGGGGGGTCTTAATAGCCAAAAACATTCAGTACTTC. Its protein is CASSQGLSGGVLIAKNIQYF.

This sequence joins TRBV28 and TRBJ2-7; TRBD1 is a possible D gene (6 bases). Germline assignment: CDR1 MDHEN and CDR2 SYDVKM. V gave up 3 bases and J gave up 3 bases, with 6 bases separating them. The CDR3 is 12 residues long. The DNA for the CDR3 is TGTGCCAGCAGTTTGGACAGCTACGAGCAGTACGTC. Its protein product is CASSLDSYEQYV.

This rearrangement joins TRBV5-1 to TRBJ2-3; the D gene is possibly TRBD1 (6 bases). CDR1 and CDR2 (germline): SGHRS, YFSETQ. The CDR3 consists of 16 residues. V was pared by 6 bases and J by 0 bases, with 17 bases between. The CDR3 DNA reads TGCGCCAGCACCGCCGAAGGTAGGGGGAGCACAGATACGCAGTATTTT. This translates into CASTAEGRGSTDTQYF.

This clone has only one observation. This chain connects TRBV19 to TRBJ1-5; a possible D gene is TRBD1 (5 bases). Germline V gene data show CDR1 as LNHDA and CDR2 as SQIVND (reference sequence). Trimming shortened V by 5 bases and J by 3 bases, and 8 bases separated the two germline ends. The CDR3 runs 13 residues. The CDR3 nucleotides read TGTGCCAGTAGTCCACAGGTCAATCAGCCCCAGCATTTT. It is translated as CASSPQVNQPQHF.

This clone has just a few counts. The chain is built from TRBV9 and TRBJ2-7; D perhaps matches TRBD2 (5 bases). The CDR3 loop spans 14 amino acids. The germline gives CDR1 SGDLS, CDR2 YYNGEE. V lost 0 bases, J lost 2 bases, and 9 bases lay in between. In DNA, the CDR3 is TGTGCCAGCAGCGTAGAGGACGGGGCCTACGAGCAGTACGTC. Translated: CASSVEDGAYEQYV.